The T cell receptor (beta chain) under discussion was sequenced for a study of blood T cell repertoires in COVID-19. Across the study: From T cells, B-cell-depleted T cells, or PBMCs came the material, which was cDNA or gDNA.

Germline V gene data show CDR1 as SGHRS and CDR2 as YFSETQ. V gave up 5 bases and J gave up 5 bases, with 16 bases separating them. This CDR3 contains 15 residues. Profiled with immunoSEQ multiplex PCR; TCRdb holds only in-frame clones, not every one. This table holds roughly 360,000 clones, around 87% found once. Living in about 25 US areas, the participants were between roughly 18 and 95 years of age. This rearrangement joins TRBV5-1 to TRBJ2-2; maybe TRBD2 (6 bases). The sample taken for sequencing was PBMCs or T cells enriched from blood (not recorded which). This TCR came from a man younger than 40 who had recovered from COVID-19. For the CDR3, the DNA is TGCGCCAGCAGTAACAATTTAGCGGATACCGGGGAGCTGTTTTTT. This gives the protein CASSNNLADTGELFF. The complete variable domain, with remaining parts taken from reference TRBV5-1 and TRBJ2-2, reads KAGVTQTPRYLIKTRGQQVTLSCSPISGHRSVSWYQQTPGQGLQFLFEYFSETQRNKGNFPGRFSGRQFSNSRSEMNVSTLELGDSALYLCASSNNLADTGELFFGEGSRLTVL.